These 32 T cell receptor beta chains originate from one sample sequenced in a study of CDR3 diversity in severe acne. Each CDR3 protein is one row after TCRdb ran MiXCR on the PCR reads. This sample has some 90,000 distinct CDR3 sequences, with roughly half found just once. The sequenced sample was blood. The receptor set was obtained from a male donor in good health, serving as a control.

This clonotype was recorded once. The V and J genes are TRBV7-9 and TRBJ2-7; possibly TRBD1 for D (8 bases). Trimming pared 5 bases from V and 2 bases from J, leaving 13 bases between. Germline loops: CDR1 SEHNR, CDR2 FQNEAQ (reference sequence). CDR3 length: 14 amino acids. The chain's CDR3 is CASSRTGGAYEQYF. The CDR3 bases are TGTGCCAGCAGCCGTACAGGGGGGGCCTACGAGCAGTACTTC.

By its share, this clonotype is medium-sized. V gene TRBV24-1 combines with J gene TRBJ1-2; 9 nucleotides agree with TRBD1. Germline CDR1 and CDR2: KGHDR and SFDVKD. V lost 4 bases to trimming and J lost 4 bases; unmatched junction nucleotides: 24. CDR3 length equals 21 residues. The CDR3 loop is CATSDSSRTGAFDRLAYGYTF. CDR3 bases: TGTGCCACCAGTGACTCTTCTAGGACAGGGGCTTTCGACCGCCTAGCCTATGGCTACACCTTC.

As regards this clonotype: Relative to the germline gene, one junction end is altered; a read error may explain this. As DNA, the CDR3 is TGCAGTGCCAGAGTGAGCGCCCAAACCAAAAGCGATGAGCAGTTCTTC. It encodes CSARVSAQTKSDEQFF. The J gene is TRBJ2-1, the V gene TRBV20-1; no definite D call. CDR3 length: 16 residues. Germline V gene data show CDR1 as DFQATT and CDR2 as SNEGSKA (reference sequence).

The V and J genes are TRBV28 and TRBJ1-1; D possibly corresponds to TRBD1 (5 bases). V lost 8 bases to trimming and J lost 6 bases, with 19 bases between them. The length of the CDR3 is 14 residues. Germline CDR1 reads MDHEN; CDR2 reads SYDVKM. CDR3 protein: CASGLGGRGAEAFF. CDR3 in DNA: TGTGCCAGCGGATTGGGGGGAAGGGGTGCTGAAGCTTTCTTT.

This clonotype showed up just once. The junction shows a germline mismatch at one end, possibly a read error. This chain links TRBV29-1 with TRBJ1-1; D not resolved. Per germline, CDR1 SQVTM and CDR2 ANQGSEA. This CDR3 is built from 13 residues. In DNA, the CDR3 is TGCAGCGTTCCACAGCCGGGGAACACTGAAGTTTTCTTT. Translating gives CSVPQPGNTEVFF.

As concerns this clonotype: The missing conserved phenylalanine or tryptophan at the end of this CDR3 makes a read error likely. The chain is built from TRBV10-3 and TRBJ2-7; 8 bases match TRBD1. The germline V gene encodes CDR1 ENHRY and CDR2 SYGVKD. After removal of 2 bases from V and 3 bases from J, the junction contained 3 bases not matched to a gene. The CDR3 length is 14 residues. The CDR3 loop is CAISESGQGYEQYL. The CDR3 DNA sequence: TGTGCCATCAGTGAGAGTGGACAGGGCTACGAGCAGTACCTC.

The chain employs TRBV5-1 and TRBJ1-1, with a weak D call TRBD1 (6 bases). This CDR3 is 13 amino acids long. Germline CDR1 SGHRS, CDR2 YFSETQ. The V and J ends lost 5 bases and 3 bases respectively, with 11 bases between them. The CDR3 bases are TGCGCCAGCAGAAGGGGGGTTGACACTGAAGCTTTCTTT. As protein: CASRRGVDTEAFF.

This chain connects TRBV24-1 to TRBJ1-2; D is unresolved. V lost 0 bases and J lost 8, with 9 bases in between. This CDR3 is 13 amino acids long. The germline gives CDR1 KGHDR, CDR2 SFDVKD. As DNA, the CDR3 is TGTGCCACCAGTGATTTGCCCCGAGCCGGCTACACCTTC. It codes for CATSDLPRAGYTF.

As to this clonotype: A much more abundant neighbour one base away suggests this may be a read error. This sequence joins TRBV19 and TRBJ2-2, with D perhaps TRBD2 (6 bases). Germline V gene sequence: CDR1 LNHDA, CDR2 SQIVND (reference sequence). The CDR3 contains 16 residues. V dropped 6 bases and J dropped 5 bases, with 19 bases sitting between them. The CDR3 DNA follows: TGTGCCAGTAGCCCTTGGACTGGCGCGGGGACCGGGGAGCTGTTTTTT. It specifies CASSPWTGAGTGELFF.

The chain joins TRBV29-1 to TRBJ1-2; D remains unclear. Germline V gives CDR1 SQVTM, CDR2 ANQGSEA. The V end lost 5 bases, the J end lost 6 bases, and 16 bases lay between the germline ends. The CDR3 runs to 13 residues. In nucleotides, the CDR3 is TGCAGCGTTCCCTTTGGGATCTCGGATGGCTACACCTTC. It specifies CSVPFGISDGYTF.

This clonotype has just one count. The chain combines TRBV10-3 with TRBJ2-7; possibly TRBD2 for D (6 bases). The CDR3 runs to 14 residues. Germline V gives CDR1 ENHRY, CDR2 SYGVKD. In DNA form, the CDR3 reads TGTGCTATCCGGGGGACGACGGCCCCCTACGAGCAGTACTTC. Its translation: CAIRGTTAPYEQYF.

This clonotype was detected only once. The chain is built from TRBV5-1 and TRBJ1-6; TRBD1 matches 11 bases. Germline V gene data show CDR1 as SGHRS and CDR2 as YFSETQ. With V trimmed by 7 bases and J by 7 bases, 4 bases remained unmatched. The CDR3 is 14 residues long. CDR3 in DNA: TGCGCCAGCCGGGACAGGGGGGGGAATTCACCCCTCCACTTT. Residues: CASRDRGGNSPLHF.

This clonotype was seen at least ten times. The chain carries TRBV28 and TRBJ1-6; D perhaps matches TRBD1 (5 bases). Germline CDR1 and CDR2: MDHEN and SYDVKM. The V gene lost 8 bases and the J gene lost 9 bases, with 20 bases spanning the gap. CDR3 length: 15 residues. As DNA, the CDR3 is TGTGCCAGCTGGATGTCCGGGACCAAAGGTTCACCCCTCCACTTT. It translates to CASWMSGTKGSPLHF.

By share, this clonotype ranks as medium-sized. V usage is TRBV6-2 or TRBV6-3 and J usage is TRBJ2-7; 11 bases are a match to TRBD2. In germline, CDR1 is MNHEY, CDR2 SVGEGT. The CDR3 has 14 amino acids. The trim removed 6 bases at V and 5 bases at J, leaving 6 bases unmatched. This CDR3 is CASRILAGVHEQYF. In nucleotides, the CDR3 is TGTGCCAGCAGGATACTAGCGGGAGTGCACGAGCAGTACTTC.

The genes are TRBV6-5 and TRBJ1-2, with 7 bases identical to TRBD1. The length of the CDR3 is 14 residues. Germline V lookup: CDR1 MNHEY, CDR2 SVGAGI. V lost 5 bases and J lost 6; bases outside the gene matches: 9. As DNA, the CDR3 is TGTGCCAGCAGTACCTCTTGGACAGGACATGGCTACACCTTC. Its protein product is CASSTSWTGHGYTF.

The V and J genes are TRBV14 and TRBJ2-5; D is possibly TRBD1 (7 bases). This CDR3 is built from 15 residues. CDR1 and CDR2 (germline): SGHDN, FVKESK. V was pared by 0 bases and J by 4 bases, with 12 bases between. The CDR3 here is CASSQDYRGGETQYF. The CDR3 DNA reads TGTGCCAGCAGCCAAGATTACAGGGGAGGAGAGACCCAGTACTTC.

Worth noting for this clonotype: It is likely a read error, because the conserved phenylalanine at the end of the CDR3 is missing. Because the CDR3's place on the DNA is in doubt, the DNA is left out and the CDR3 is given as listed by TCRdb. The chain combines TRBV13 with TRBJ1-2; TRBD1 is the table's D call, not checked against the DNA. The CDR3 is 14 amino acids long, termini counted. CDR1 is PRHDT, CDR2 FYEKMQ, per germline (reference sequence). This CDR3 reads CASSGTAANYGYIV.

This clonotype was seen more than once but under ten times. The gene calls are TRBV19 and TRBJ1-5; the D is unclear. Trimming took 8 bases from V and 4 from J, leaving 12 bases between them. CDR3 length: 13 residues. From germline, CDR1 is LNHDA and CDR2 SQIVND (reference sequence). In nucleotides, the CDR3 is TGTGCCAGTGCCCCGACGGTGAATCAGCCCCAGCATTTT. It yields the protein CASAPTVNQPQHF.

This clonotype occurred a few times. The chain couples TRBV20-1 to TRBJ1-2; possibly TRBD1 for D (6 bases). V lost 1 base, J lost 6 bases, and 21 bases lay in between. The CDR3 has 16 residues. Looked up from germline, CDR1 is DFQATT and CDR2 is SNEGSKA (reference sequence). The CDR3 is CSARAGTLRLGDGYTF. CDR3 DNA sequence: TGCAGTGCTAGAGCCGGGACACTCCGTCTGGGGGATGGCTACACCTTC.

Of note for this clonotype: This sequence may be a read error, since a much larger clone differs from it by one base. The rearrangement uses TRBV7-9 and TRBJ1-1; D not resolved. The CDR3 sequence is 16 residues long. From germline, CDR1 is SEHNR and CDR2 FQNEAQ (reference sequence). The germline V and J ends were trimmed by 6 bases and 5 bases, with 22 bases remaining between them. This CDR3 is CASRYKIEDPGTEAFF. In DNA form, the CDR3 reads TGTGCCAGCAGATATAAAATCGAGGACCCCGGGACTGAAGCTTTCTTT.

V usage is TRBV2 and J usage is TRBJ2-7, with D possibly matching TRBD1 (5 bases). This CDR3 contains 12 residues. V gave up 6 bases and J gave up 2 bases, with 8 bases separating them. Germline lookup yields CDR1 SNHLY and CDR2 FYNNEI. The CDR3 coding sequence is TGTGCCAGCAGGCTAGGGGCCTACGAGCAGTACTTC. Protein product: CASRLGAYEQYF.

In its sample, this clonotype was seen a few times. This chain links TRBV28 with TRBJ2-7; 12 bases line up with TRBD2. The CDR3 is 15 residues long. V trimming: 3 bases; J trimming: 3 bases; junction bases outside the gene matches: 3. CDR1 is MDHEN and CDR2 is SYDVKM in the germline V gene. This chain's CDR3 is CASSFASGRGYEQYF. The DNA for the CDR3 is TGTGCCAGCAGTTTCGCTAGCGGGAGGGGCTACGAGCAGTACTTC.

This clonotype was seen only a few times. This chain links TRBV25-1 with TRBJ2-1, with TRBD2 matching 10 bases. CDR1 MGHDK and CDR2 SYGVNS come from the germline V gene. The CDR3 contains 16 residues. The ends lost 3 bases at V and 3 bases at J; junction bases unmatched: 5. This CDR3 reads CASSDSGTSDYNEQFF. The CDR3 nucleotides read TGTGCCAGCAGTGACTCCGGGACTAGCGACTACAATGAGCAGTTCTTC.

V and J are TRBV11-2 and TRBJ2-1; 12 positions match TRBD2. V lost 6 bases to trimming and J lost 6 bases; unmatched junction nucleotides: 6. The CDR3 totals 15 residues. Germline loops: CDR1 SGHAT, CDR2 FQNNGV. CDR3 residues: CASSRTSGTTNEQFF. In DNA, the CDR3 is TGTGCCAGCAGTCGGACTAGCGGGACTACCAATGAGCAGTTCTTC.

V usage is TRBV4-2 and J usage is TRBJ2-7; a possible D gene is TRBD1 (5 bases). CDR1 and CDR2 (germline): LGHNA, YNFKEQ. The length of the CDR3 is 17 residues. V lost 0 bases and J lost 6, with 21 bases in between. The CDR3 reads CASSQDQRQGWAGEQYF. CDR3 coding DNA: TGTGCCAGCAGCCAAGATCAGAGGCAGGGCTGGGCCGGCGAGCAGTACTTC.

In its sample, this clonotype was seen once. V usage is TRBV9 and J usage is TRBJ2-7; D ambiguous. CDR3 size: 13 residues. Between the trimmed V and J ends, which lost 3 bases and 3 bases, there was a span of 10 bases. Per the germline V gene, CDR1 is SGDLS and CDR2 is YYNGEE. The CDR3 is CASSGTALYEQYF. CDR3 sequence (DNA): TGTGCCAGCAGCGGGACGGCTCTCTACGAGCAGTACTTC.

Turning to this clonotype: A read error is possible here, since a much larger clone lies one base away. The V gene is TRBV24-1, the J gene TRBJ2-7; D is possibly TRBD1 or TRBD2 (6 bases each). Trimming pared 6 bases from V and 4 bases from J, leaving 15 bases between. The CDR3 is made up of 14 amino acids. CDR1 is KGHDR and CDR2 is SFDVKD in the germline V gene. The CDR3 sequence is CATSIRGGRYEQYF. For the CDR3, the DNA is TGTGCCACCAGTATCAGGGGAGGACGGTACGAGCAGTACTTC.

This clonotype was counted at least ten times. CDR3 nucleotides: TGTGCCATCAGTTTCGCGGGGACAGGGTCCCAAGAGACCCAGTACTTC. Translated: CAISFAGTGSQETQYF. The chain uses TRBV10-3 and TRBJ2-5; 9 bases agree with TRBD1. The CDR3 has 16 residues. Germline CDR1 is ENHRY and CDR2 is SYGVKD. Germline trimming cut 5 bases from V and 1 base from J; bases unmatched to any gene: 8.

Regarding this clonotype: A junction end diverges from the germline sequence, so it may reflect a read error. V is TRBV20-1 and J is TRBJ1-6; D might be TRBD1 (6 bases). The CDR3 loop spans 14 amino acids. The V gene's germline CDR1 is DFQATT and CDR2 SNEGSKA (reference sequence). DNA of the CDR3: TGCGGTGCTAGCCCAGGGGAGGGTAGTTCGCCCTTCCACTTT. Its translation: CGASPGEGSSPFHF.

This clonotype was counted a single time. A much larger clone sits a single nucleotide away, making a read error possible. The chain employs TRBV24-1 and TRBJ1-1; D unresolved. Germline CDR1 is KGHDR and CDR2 is SFDVKD. The CDR3 sequence is 11 residues long. The DNA for the CDR3 is TGTGCCACCAGTTATCAGTCTGAAGATTTCTTT. Its protein product is CATSYQSEDFF.

The sample holds many counts of this clonotype. J is TRBJ2-3 and V is TRBV4-2; the D gene is possibly TRBD2 (6 bases). Germline CDR1 reads LGHNA; CDR2 reads YNFKEQ. Trimming cost V 1 base and J 1 base, with 9 bases left between them. The CDR3 has 15 amino acids. The DNA for the CDR3 is TGTGCCAGCAGCCAAGTCGAGCGGGGCACAGATACGCAGTATTTT. This translates into CASSQVERGTDTQYF.

The chain recombines TRBV7-9 with TRBJ2-7; no firm D call. CDR1 SEHNR and CDR2 FQNEAQ come from the germline V gene (reference sequence). Trimming cost V 5 bases and J 7 bases, with 12 bases left between them. The CDR3 is 12 residues long. DNA for the CDR3: TGTGCCAGCAGCCCGGACGGTAATGAGCAGTACTTC. As protein: CASSPDGNEQYF. Using reference TRBV7-9 and TRBJ2-7 for the parts outside the CDR3, the full variable domain is DTGVSQNPRHKITKRGQNVTFRCDPISEHNRLYWYRQTLGQGPEFLTYFQNEAQLEKSRLLSDRFSAERPKGSFSTLEIQRTEQGDSAMYLCASSPDGNEQYFGPGTRLTVT.